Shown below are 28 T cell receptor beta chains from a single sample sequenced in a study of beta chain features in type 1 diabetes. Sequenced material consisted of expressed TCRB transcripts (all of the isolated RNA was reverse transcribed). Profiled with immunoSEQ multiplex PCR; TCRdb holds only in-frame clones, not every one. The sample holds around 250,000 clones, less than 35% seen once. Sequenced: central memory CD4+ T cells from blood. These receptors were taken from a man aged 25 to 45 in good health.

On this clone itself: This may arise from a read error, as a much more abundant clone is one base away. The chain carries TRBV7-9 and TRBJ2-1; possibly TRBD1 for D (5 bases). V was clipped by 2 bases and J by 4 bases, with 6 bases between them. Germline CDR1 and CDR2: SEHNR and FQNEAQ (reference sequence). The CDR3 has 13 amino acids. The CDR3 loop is CASSLNRYNEQFF. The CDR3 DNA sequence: TGTGCCAGCAGCTTAAACAGGTACAATGAGCAGTTCTTC.

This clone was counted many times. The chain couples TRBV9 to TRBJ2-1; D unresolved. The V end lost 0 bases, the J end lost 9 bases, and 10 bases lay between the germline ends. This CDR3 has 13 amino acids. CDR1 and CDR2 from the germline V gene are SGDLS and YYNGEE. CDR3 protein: CASSVVSQGEQFF. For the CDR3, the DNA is TGTGCCAGCAGCGTAGTGAGCCAAGGTGAGCAGTTCTTC. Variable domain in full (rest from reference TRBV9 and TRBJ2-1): DSGVTQTPKHLITATGQRVTLRCSPRSGDLSVYWYQQSLDQGLQFLIQYYNGEERAKGNILERFSAQQFPDLHSELNLSSLELGDSALYFCASSVVSQGEQFFGPGTRLTVL.

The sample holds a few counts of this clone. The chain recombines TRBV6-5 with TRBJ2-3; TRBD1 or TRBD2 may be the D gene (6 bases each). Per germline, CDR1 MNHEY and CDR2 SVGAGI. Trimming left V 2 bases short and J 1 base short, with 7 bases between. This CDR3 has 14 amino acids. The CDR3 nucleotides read TGTGCCAGCAGTTACGGGGGGCGCACAGATACGCAGTATTTT. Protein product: CASSYGGRTDTQYF.

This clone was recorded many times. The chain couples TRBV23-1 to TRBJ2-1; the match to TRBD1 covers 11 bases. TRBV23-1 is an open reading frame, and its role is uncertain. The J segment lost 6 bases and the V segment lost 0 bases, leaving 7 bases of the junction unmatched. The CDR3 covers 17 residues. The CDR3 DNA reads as TGCGCCAGCAGTCAATCACGGACAGGGGGCGAGGTCAATGAGCAGTTCTTC. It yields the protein CASSQSRTGGEVNEQFF.

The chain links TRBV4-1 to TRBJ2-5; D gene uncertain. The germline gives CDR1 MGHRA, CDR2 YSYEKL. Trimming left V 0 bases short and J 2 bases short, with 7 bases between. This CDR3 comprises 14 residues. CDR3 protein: CASSQEGSQETQYF. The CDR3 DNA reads TGCGCCAGCAGCCAAGAAGGCAGTCAAGAGACCCAGTACTTC.

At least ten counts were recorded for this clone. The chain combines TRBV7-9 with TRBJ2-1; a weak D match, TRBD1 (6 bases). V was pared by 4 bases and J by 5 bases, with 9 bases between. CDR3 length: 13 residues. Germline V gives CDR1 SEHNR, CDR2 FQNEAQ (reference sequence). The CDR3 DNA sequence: TGTGCCAGCAGCTACAGGGTCCACAATGAGCAGTTCTTC. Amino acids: CASSYRVHNEQFF.

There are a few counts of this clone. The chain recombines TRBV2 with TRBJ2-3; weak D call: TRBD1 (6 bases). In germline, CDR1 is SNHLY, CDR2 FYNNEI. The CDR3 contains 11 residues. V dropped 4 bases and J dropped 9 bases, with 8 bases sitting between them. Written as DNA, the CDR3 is TGTGCCAGCAGTGTCCAGGGGACGCAGTATTTT. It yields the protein CASSVQGTQYF.

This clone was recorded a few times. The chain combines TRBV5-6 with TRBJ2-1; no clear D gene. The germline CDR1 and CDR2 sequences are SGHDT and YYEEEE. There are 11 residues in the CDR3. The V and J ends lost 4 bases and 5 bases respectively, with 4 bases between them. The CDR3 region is CASSVNNEQFF. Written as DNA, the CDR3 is TGTGCCAGCAGCGTAAACAATGAGCAGTTCTTC.

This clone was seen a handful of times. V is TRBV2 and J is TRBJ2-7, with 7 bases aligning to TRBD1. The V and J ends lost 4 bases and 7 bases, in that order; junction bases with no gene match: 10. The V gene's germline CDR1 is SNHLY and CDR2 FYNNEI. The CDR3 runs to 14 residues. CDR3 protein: CASSVDRVPREQYF. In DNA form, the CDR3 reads TGTGCCAGCAGTGTAGACAGGGTCCCCCGAGAGCAGTACTTC.

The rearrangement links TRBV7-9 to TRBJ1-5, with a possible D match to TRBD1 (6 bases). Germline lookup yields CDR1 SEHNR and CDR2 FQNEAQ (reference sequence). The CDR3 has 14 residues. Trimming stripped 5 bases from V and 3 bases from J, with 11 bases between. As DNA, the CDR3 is TGTGCCAGCAGCCAGGACAGAAACAATCAGCCCCAGCATTTT. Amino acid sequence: CASSQDRNNQPQHF. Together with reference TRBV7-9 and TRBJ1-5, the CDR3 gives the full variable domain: DTGVSQNPRHKITKRGQNVTFRCDPISEHNRLYWYRQTLGQGPEFLTYFQNEAQLEKSRLLSDRFSAERPKGSFSTLEIQRTEQGDSAMYLCASSQDRNNQPQHFGDGTRLSIL.

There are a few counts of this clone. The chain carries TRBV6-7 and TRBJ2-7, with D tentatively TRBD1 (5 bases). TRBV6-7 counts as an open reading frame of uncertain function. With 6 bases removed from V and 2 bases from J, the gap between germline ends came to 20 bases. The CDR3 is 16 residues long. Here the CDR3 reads CASSPKGSRIAYEQYF. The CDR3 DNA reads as TGTGCCAGCAGCCCAAAGGGGTCGAGAATAGCCTACGAGCAGTACTTC.

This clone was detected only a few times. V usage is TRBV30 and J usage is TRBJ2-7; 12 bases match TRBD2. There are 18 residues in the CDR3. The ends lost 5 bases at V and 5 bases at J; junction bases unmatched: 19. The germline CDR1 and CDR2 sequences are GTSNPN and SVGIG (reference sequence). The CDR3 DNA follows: TGTGCCTGGCGTGGACTAGCGGGACCAAGGGGGTATAACGACGAGCAGTACTTC. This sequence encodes CAWRGLAGPRGYNDEQYF.

The CDR3 is CASSRATNEKLFF. The CDR3 DNA follows: TGCGCCAGCAGCAGGGCTACTAATGAAAAACTGTTTTTT. This chain uses TRBV5-1 with TRBJ1-4; no firm D call. The V end lost 4 bases, the J end lost 2 bases, and 6 bases lay between the germline ends. CDR1 SGHRS and CDR2 YFSETQ come from the germline V gene. CDR3 length: 13 amino acids.

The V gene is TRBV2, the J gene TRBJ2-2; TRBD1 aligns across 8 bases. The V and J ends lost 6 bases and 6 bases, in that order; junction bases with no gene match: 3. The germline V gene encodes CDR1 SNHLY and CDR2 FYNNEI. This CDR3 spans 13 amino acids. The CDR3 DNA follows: TGTGCCAGCAGGGACAGGGTACCCGGGGAGCTGTTTTTT. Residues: CASRDRVPGELFF.

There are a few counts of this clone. The CDR3 bases are TGTGCCAGTAGTATTATAGGCACCAATCAGCCCCAGCATTTT. This translates into CASSIIGTNQPQHF. The chain has TRBV19 and TRBJ1-5; D ambiguous. The V end was cut by 3 bases, the J end by 3 bases, with 9 bases between. The CDR3 runs to 14 residues. The V gene's germline CDR1 is LNHDA and CDR2 SQIVND (reference sequence).

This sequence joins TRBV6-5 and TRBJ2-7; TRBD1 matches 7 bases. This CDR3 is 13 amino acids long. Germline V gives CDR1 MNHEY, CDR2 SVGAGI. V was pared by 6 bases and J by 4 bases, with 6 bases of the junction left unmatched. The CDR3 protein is CASSLKGAYEQYF. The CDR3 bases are TGTGCCAGCAGCCTGAAGGGGGCTTACGAGCAGTACTTC.

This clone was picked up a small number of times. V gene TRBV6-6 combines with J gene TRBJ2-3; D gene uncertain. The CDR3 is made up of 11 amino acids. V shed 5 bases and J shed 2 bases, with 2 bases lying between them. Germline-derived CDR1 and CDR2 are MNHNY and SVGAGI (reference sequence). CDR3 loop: CASSNTDTQYF. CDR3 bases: TGTGCCAGCAGTAACACAGATACGCAGTATTTT.

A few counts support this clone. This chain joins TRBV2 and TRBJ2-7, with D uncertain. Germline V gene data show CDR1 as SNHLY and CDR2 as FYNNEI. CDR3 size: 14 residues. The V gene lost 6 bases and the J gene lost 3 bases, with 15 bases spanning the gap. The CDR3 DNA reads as TGTGCCAGCAGCCCGGGTGTTGGGGACTACGAGCAGTACTTC. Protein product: CASSPGVGDYEQYF.

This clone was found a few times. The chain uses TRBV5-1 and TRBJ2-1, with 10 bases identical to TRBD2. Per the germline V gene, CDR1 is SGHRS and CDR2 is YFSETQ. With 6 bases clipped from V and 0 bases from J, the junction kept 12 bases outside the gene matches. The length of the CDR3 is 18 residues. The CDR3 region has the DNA TGCGCCAGCAATCCGGGACTAGCGTTCCGTAGCTCCTACAATGAGCAGTTCTTC. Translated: CASNPGLAFRSSYNEQFF. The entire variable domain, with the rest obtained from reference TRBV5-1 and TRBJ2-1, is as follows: KAGVTQTPRYLIKTRGQQVTLSCSPISGHRSVSWYQQTPGQGLQFLFEYFSETQRNKGNFPGRFSGRQFSNSRSEMNVSTLELGDSALYLCASNPGLAFRSSYNEQFFGPGTRLTVL.

CDR3 sequence (DNA): TGTGCCTGGGACAGTCCGGTGAGGGGCTACACCTTC. Translating it yields CAWDSPVRGYTF. The chain combines TRBV30 with TRBJ1-2; D possibly corresponds to TRBD1 (5 bases). The CDR3 is made up of 12 amino acids. The V gene's germline CDR1 is GTSNPN and CDR2 SVGIG (reference sequence). V shed 5 bases and J shed 8 bases, with 15 bases lying between them.

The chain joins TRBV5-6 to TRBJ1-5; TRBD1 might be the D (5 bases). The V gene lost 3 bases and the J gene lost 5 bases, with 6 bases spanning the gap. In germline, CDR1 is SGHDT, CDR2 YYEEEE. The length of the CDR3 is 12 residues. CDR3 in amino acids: CASSSQDQPQHF. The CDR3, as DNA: TGTGCCAGCAGCTCACAGGATCAGCCCCAGCATTTT.

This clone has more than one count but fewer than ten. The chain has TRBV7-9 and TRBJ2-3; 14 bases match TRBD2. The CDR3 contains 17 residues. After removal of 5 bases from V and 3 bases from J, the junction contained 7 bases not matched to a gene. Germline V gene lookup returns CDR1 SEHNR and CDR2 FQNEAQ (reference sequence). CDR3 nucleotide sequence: TGTGCCAGCAGCGCCGGACTAGCGGGGGGACCTACAGATACGCAGTATTTT. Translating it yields CASSAGLAGGPTDTQYF.

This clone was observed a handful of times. Written as DNA, the CDR3 is TGCGCCAGCAGCCGGGGGACCGGGACTCCCCCCTACGAGCAGTACTTC. The encoded protein is CASSRGTGTPPYEQYF. The chain couples TRBV5-1 to TRBJ2-7, with D possibly being TRBD2 (6 bases). The germline V gene encodes CDR1 SGHRS and CDR2 YFSETQ. There are 16 residues in the CDR3. V was clipped by 4 bases and J by 2 bases, with 19 bases between them.

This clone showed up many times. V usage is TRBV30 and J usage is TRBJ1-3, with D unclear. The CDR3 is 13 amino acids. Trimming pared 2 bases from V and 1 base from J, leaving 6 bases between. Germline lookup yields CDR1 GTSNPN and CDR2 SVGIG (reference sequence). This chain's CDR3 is CAWSKGSGNTIYF. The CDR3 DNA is TGTGCCTGGAGTAAGGGATCTGGAAACACCATATATTTT.

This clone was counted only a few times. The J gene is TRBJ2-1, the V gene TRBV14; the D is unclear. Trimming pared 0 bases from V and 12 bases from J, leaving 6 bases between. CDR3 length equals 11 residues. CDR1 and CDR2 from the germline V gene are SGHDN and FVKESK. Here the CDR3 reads CASSQEQRQFF. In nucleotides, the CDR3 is TGTGCCAGCAGCCAAGAACAGAGGCAGTTCTTC.

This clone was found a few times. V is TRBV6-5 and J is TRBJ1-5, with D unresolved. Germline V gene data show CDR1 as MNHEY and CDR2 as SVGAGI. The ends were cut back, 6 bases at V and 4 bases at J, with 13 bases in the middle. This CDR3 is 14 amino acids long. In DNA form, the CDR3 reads TGTGCCAGCAGCCGGACCGCTCCTAATCAGCCCCAGCATTTT. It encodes CASSRTAPNQPQHF.

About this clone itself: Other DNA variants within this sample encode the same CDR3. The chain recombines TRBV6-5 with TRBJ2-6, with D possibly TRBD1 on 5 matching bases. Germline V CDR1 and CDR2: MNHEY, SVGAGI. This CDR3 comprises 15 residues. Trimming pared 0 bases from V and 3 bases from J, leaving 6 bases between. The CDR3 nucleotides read TGTGCCAGCAGTTACTCCAGGGTTGGGGCCAACGTCCTGACTTTC. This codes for CASSYSRVGANVLTF.

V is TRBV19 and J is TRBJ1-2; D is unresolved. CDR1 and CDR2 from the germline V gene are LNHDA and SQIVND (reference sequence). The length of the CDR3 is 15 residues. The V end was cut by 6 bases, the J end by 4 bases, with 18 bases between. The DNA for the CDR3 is TGTGCCAGTAGCAAGGACGGGAAGAACTCCTATGGCTACACCTTC. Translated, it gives CASSKDGKNSYGYTF. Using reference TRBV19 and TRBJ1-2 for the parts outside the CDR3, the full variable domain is DGGITQSPKYLFRKEGQNVTLSCEQNLNHDAMYWYRQDPGQGLRLIYYSQIVNDFQKGDIAEGYSVSREKKESFPLTVTSAQKNPTAFYLCASSKDGKNSYGYTFGSGTRLTVV.